These 8 T cell receptor beta chains were sequenced from one sample in a study of cytotoxic CD8 clonotypes in ibrutinib-treated CLL. Libraries were prepared by immunoSEQ multiplex PCR; TCRdb keeps only in-frame clonotypes and omits some of them. The sample shows 160,000 or so clones, roughly 80% of them seen only once. Specimen: PBMCs, collected after 12 months of ibrutinib treatment. The source of these receptors is a human donor with chronic lymphocytic leukemia.

The CDR3 loop reads CASSLVRLQYGYTF. The CDR3 coding sequence is TGTGCCAGCAGCTTAGTTCGTTTACAGTATGGCTACACCTTC. V is TRBV7-3 and J is TRBJ1-2; D unresolved. The V gene lost 2 bases and the J gene lost 5 bases, with 12 bases spanning the gap. CDR3 length equals 14 residues. From germline, CDR1 is SGHTA and CDR2 FQGTGA. Drawing the rest from reference TRBV7-3 and TRBJ1-2, the complete variable domain is GAGVSQTPSNKVTEKGKYVELRCDPISGHTALYWYRQSLGQGPEFLIYFQGTGAADDSGLPNDRFFAVRPEGSVSTLKIQRTERGDSAVYLCASSLVRLQYGYTFGSGTRLTVV.

The chain uses TRBV7-9 and TRBJ2-5, with TRBD2 identical over 10 bases. This CDR3 is built from 16 residues. The ends lost 5 bases at V and 2 bases at J; junction bases unmatched: 8. Germline assignment: CDR1 SEHNR and CDR2 FQNEAQ (reference sequence). CDR3: CASSPRLAGSQETQYF. CDR3 DNA sequence: TGTGCCAGCAGCCCCAGACTAGCGGGTTCGCAAGAGACCCAGTACTTC. The full variable domain, its missing parts supplied by reference TRBV7-9 and TRBJ2-5, is DTGVSQNPRHKITKRGQNVTFRCDPISEHNRLYWYRQTLGQGPEFLTYFQNEAQLEKSRLLSDRFSAERPKGSFSTLEIQRTEQGDSAMYLCASSPRLAGSQETQYFGPGTRLLVL.

As regards this clone: An end of the junction does not agree with germline; a read error may underlie this. J is TRBJ1-3 and V is TRBV4-3; D gene uncertain. The CDR3 totals 13 residues. CDR1 LGHNA and CDR2 YSLEER come from the germline V gene. The CDR3 coding sequence is TGCGCCAGCAGCCAAGGCCAAGGTCCTTCCCGGATTTTT. Translating it yields CASSQGQGPSRIF.

V usage is TRBV27 and J usage is TRBJ1-3; TRBD1 agrees at 7 bases. In germline, CDR1 is MNHEY, CDR2 SMNVEV (reference sequence). The CDR3 has 18 residues. Unmatched junction bases numbered 14, after V lost 6 bases and J lost 0 bases. CDR3 in amino acids: CASSLRAPGTVSGNTIYF. The DNA for the CDR3 is TGTGCCAGCAGCCTTAGAGCCCCGGGGACAGTCTCTGGAAACACCATATATTTT.

The V gene is TRBV9, the J gene TRBJ2-7, with D unclear. Trimming left V 1 base short and J 7 bases short, with 15 bases between. Germline lookup yields CDR1 SGDLS and CDR2 YYNGEE. CDR3 length equals 14 residues. Here the CDR3 reads CASSVSERRGEQYF. CDR3 coding DNA: TGTGCCAGCAGCGTATCAGAGCGCCGAGGTGAGCAGTACTTC.

The table lists this clone with a few counts. This sequence joins TRBV27 and TRBJ2-1; 9 bases are shared with TRBD2. With V trimmed by 6 bases and J by 0 bases, 3 bases remained unmatched. CDR3 size: 15 residues. Germline values: CDR1 MNHEY, CDR2 SMNVEV (reference sequence). The CDR3 loop is CASRPAGGSYNEQFF. DNA of the CDR3: TGTGCCAGCAGACCAGCGGGGGGCTCCTACAATGAGCAGTTCTTC.

The table lists this clone with a count of one. J is TRBJ2-5 and V is TRBV4-3; a possible D gene is TRBD2 (6 bases). Germline values: CDR1 LGHNA, CDR2 YSLEER. CDR3 length equals 18 residues. V was cut by 0 bases and J by 1 base, with 18 bases left in between. Written as DNA, the CDR3 is TGCGCCAGCAGCCAAGACCCGAGTAGCGGCCGCCCCCAAGAGACCCAGTACTTC. It yields the protein CASSQDPSSGRPQETQYF.

This rearrangement joins TRBV6-5 to TRBJ1-1; D is ambiguous. V was trimmed by 4 bases and J by 3 bases, leaving 6 bases between them. The CDR3 is 12 amino acids. CDR1 and CDR2 from the germline V gene are MNHEY and SVGAGI. As DNA, the CDR3 is TGTGCCAGCAGTTCCCGATACACTGAAGCTTTCTTT. Translation: CASSSRYTEAFF.